Listed here are 26 T cell receptor beta chains from one sample, sequenced in a study of blood T cell repertoires in COVID-19. Method: immunoSEQ multiplex PCR; TCRdb's copy keeps in-frame clones and lacks some. The sample yields 100,000 to 150,000 clones, over 70% seen once. What was sequenced was peripheral blood. The receptors shown here come from an older man with active or convalescent COVID-19.

The CDR3 region is CATRTGGVWNEQFF. CDR3 sequence (DNA): TGTGCCACCAGGACGGGGGGGGTCTGGAATGAGCAGTTCTTC. The V gene is TRBV11-2, the J gene TRBJ2-1, with 8 positions matching TRBD2. The germline V gene has CDR1 SGHAT and CDR2 FQNNGV. The CDR3 consists of 14 residues. V lost 10 bases, J lost 7 bases, and 12 bases stayed unmatched.

This sequence joins TRBV5-6 and TRBJ1-1; D may be TRBD1 (6 bases). This CDR3 spans 15 amino acids. CDR1 and CDR2 from the germline V gene are SGHDT and YYEEEE. V was clipped by 5 bases and J by 4 bases, with 18 bases between them. This CDR3 is CASSRDKDRFTEAFF. The CDR3 nucleotides read TGTGCCAGCAGTCGAGATAAGGACAGATTCACTGAAGCTTTCTTT. Combining the CDR3 with reference TRBV5-6 and TRBJ1-1 gives the whole variable domain DAGVTQSPTHLIKTRGQQVTLRCSPKSGHDTVSWYQQALGQGPQFIFQYYEEEERQRGNFPDRFSGHQFPNYSSELNVNALLLGDSALYLCASSRDKDRFTEAFFGQGTRLTVV.

The rearrangement links TRBV6-2 or TRBV6-3 to TRBJ2-3; TRBD1 matches at 7 bases. Germline loops: CDR1 MNHEY, CDR2 SVGEGT. V lost 5 bases, J lost 5 bases, and 4 bases stayed unmatched. There are 13 residues in the CDR3. The CDR3 spells CASSGQELDTQYF. CDR3 DNA sequence: TGTGCCAGCAGTGGACAGGAGTTAGATACGCAGTATTTT.

J is TRBJ1-2 and V is TRBV28; no clear D gene. V lost 2 bases, J lost 2 bases, and 6 bases lay in between. The CDR3 is 13 amino acids. Germline assignment: CDR1 MDHEN and CDR2 SYDVKM. CDR3 DNA: TGTGCCAGCAGTTTAGGCCCGAACTATGGCTACACCTTC. It encodes CASSLGPNYGYTF.

The CDR3 loop is CASSLAGAFQETQYF. CDR3 sequence (DNA): TGTGCCAGCAGCTTAGCGGGAGCATTCCAAGAGACCCAGTACTTC. The rearrangement uses TRBV7-8 and TRBJ2-5; possibly TRBD2 for D (5 bases). Germline V gene data show CDR1 as SGHVS and CDR2 as FQNEAQ. The CDR3 runs to 15 residues. V was shortened by 0 bases and J by 1 base, with 9 bases between the two germline ends.

V gene TRBV9 combines with J gene TRBJ2-7; TRBD1 is a possible D gene (6 bases). Per the germline V gene, CDR1 is SGDLS and CDR2 is YYNGEE. The CDR3 has 15 amino acids. The germline V and J ends were trimmed by 0 bases and 4 bases, with 14 bases remaining between them. CDR3 protein: CASSVGGHGLYEQYF. In DNA, the CDR3 is TGTGCCAGCAGCGTAGGGGGACACGGATTATACGAGCAGTACTTC.

In its sample, this clone was seen once. J is TRBJ2-3 and V is TRBV5-1, with TRBD2 matching 13 bases. CDR3 length: 16 amino acids. The junction had 3 bases not matched to a gene; V was cut back by 0 bases and J by 5 bases. CDR1 is SGHRS, CDR2 YFSETQ, per germline. CDR3 amino acids: CASSLGGLAGEDTQYF. The CDR3 region has the DNA TGCGCCAGCAGCTTGGGCGGACTAGCGGGGGAAGATACGCAGTATTTT.

The V and J genes are TRBV13 and TRBJ1-6; D remains unclear. Germline loops: CDR1 PRHDT, CDR2 FYEKMQ (reference sequence). V lost 5 bases and J 7 bases, leaving 12 bases between the germline ends. The CDR3 sequence is 14 residues long. The CDR3 reads CASSPEGPNSPLHF. CDR3 nucleotide sequence: TGTGCCAGCAGCCCGGAGGGTCCGAATTCACCCCTCCACTTT.

V and J are TRBV30 and TRBJ1-6; 7 bases align to TRBD1. CDR1 and CDR2 (germline): GTSNPN, SVGIG (reference sequence). The CDR3 covers 15 residues. V lost 0 bases and J lost 9; bases outside the gene matches: 8. CDR3 nucleotide sequence: TGTGCCTGGAGTGTACTTGACAGGGATGCTTCACCCCTCCACTTT. Translation: CAWSVLDRDASPLHF. Drawing the rest from reference TRBV30 and TRBJ1-6, the complete variable domain is SQTIHQWPATLVQPVGSPLSLECTVEGTSNPNLYWYRQAAGRGLQLLFYSVGIGQISSEVPQNLSASRPQDRQFILSSKKLLLSDSGFYLCAWSVLDRDASPLHFGNGTRLTVT.

The chain uses TRBV5-1 and TRBJ1-1, with TRBD1 as a possible D gene (6 bases). This CDR3 is built from 15 residues. The germline V gene encodes CDR1 SGHRS and CDR2 YFSETQ. Trimming removed 1 base at V and 0 bases at J, with 10 bases between. CDR3 amino acids: CASSLNGQMNTEAFF. CDR3 DNA: TGCGCCAGCAGCTTGAATGGACAGATGAACACTGAAGCTTTCTTT.

The count of this clone is one. J is TRBJ2-2 and V is TRBV6-4, with a possible D match to TRBD1 (6 bases). The CDR3 loop spans 14 amino acids. The V gene lost 4 bases and the J gene lost 2 bases, with 8 bases spanning the gap. Germline loops: CDR1 MRHNA, CDR2 SNTAGT. CDR3 in amino acids: CASSAQGNTGELFF. In nucleotides, the CDR3 is TGTGCCAGCAGTGCACAGGGTAACACCGGGGAGCTGTTTTTT.

The chain has TRBV6-6 and TRBJ1-2, with D perhaps matching TRBD1 (5 bases). The germline V gene has CDR1 MNHNY and CDR2 SVGAGI (reference sequence). The CDR3 is 13 amino acids. Trimming left V 7 bases short and J 6 bases short, with 15 bases between. The CDR3 region is CASNPTGVDGYTF. CDR3 sequence (DNA): TGTGCCAGCAACCCTACAGGCGTCGATGGCTACACCTTC.

This chain joins TRBV11-3 and TRBJ2-7, with TRBD1 as a possible D gene (5 bases). The CDR3 covers 13 residues. Trimming stripped 3 bases from V and 3 bases from J, with 9 bases between. In germline, CDR1 is SGHNT, CDR2 YENEEA. Written as DNA, the CDR3 is TGTGCCAGCAGCTTTCGGCAGGGCTACGAGCAGTACTTC. Translated: CASSFRQGYEQYF.

J is TRBJ2-5 and V is TRBV7-9, with D perhaps TRBD1 (5 bases). CDR3 length equals 13 residues. V shed 11 bases and J shed 1 base, with 14 bases lying between them. CDR1 is SEHNR and CDR2 is FQNEAQ in the germline V gene (reference sequence). The CDR3 coding sequence is TGTGCCTCAACTTGGCAGGGCCAAGAGACCCAGTACTTC. This gives the protein CASTWQGQETQYF. Filled out from reference TRBV7-9 and TRBJ2-5, the complete variable domain reads DTGVSQNPRHKITKRGQNVTFRCDPISEHNRLYWYRQTLGQGPEFLTYFQNEAQLEKSRLLSDRFSAERPKGSFSTLEIQRTEQGDSAMYLCASTWQGQETQYFGPGTRLLVL.

This sequence joins TRBV7-2 and TRBJ2-1, with 10 bases aligning to TRBD2. The V and J ends lost 5 bases and 7 bases, in that order; junction bases with no gene match: 8. CDR1 is SGHTA and CDR2 is FQGNSA in the germline V gene. The CDR3 is 15 amino acids. The CDR3 region is CASSLERGGYNEQFF. DNA for the CDR3: TGTGCCAGCAGCCTTGAGCGGGGGGGCTATAATGAGCAGTTCTTC.

A single count supports this clone. The CDR3 loop is CASRILAGGLYEQYF. The CDR3 DNA sequence: TGCGCCAGCAGAATCCTAGCGGGGGGTCTATACGAGCAGTACTTC. The chain employs TRBV5-1 and TRBJ2-7; TRBD2 agrees at 11 bases. The CDR3 runs to 15 residues. The germline gives CDR1 SGHRS, CDR2 YFSETQ. The V segment lost 5 bases and the J segment 4 bases; nucleotides outside the gene matches: 8. The entire variable domain, with the rest obtained from reference TRBV5-1 and TRBJ2-7, is as follows: KAGVTQTPRYLIKTRGQQVTLSCSPISGHRSVSWYQQTPGQGLQFLFEYFSETQRNKGNFPGRFSGRQFSNSRSEMNVSTLELGDSALYLCASRILAGGLYEQYFGPGTRLTVT.

This clone was observed a few times. The rearrangement links TRBV29-1 to TRBJ1-2; D remains ambiguous. Germline V lookup: CDR1 SQVTM, CDR2 ANQGSEA. This CDR3 region has 14 residues. The ends were cut back, 3 bases at V and 0 bases at J, with 11 bases in the middle. The CDR3 is CSVDVATSNYGYTF. CDR3 sequence (DNA): TGCAGCGTTGACGTGGCCACCTCTAACTATGGCTACACCTTC.

The chain uses TRBV5-1 and TRBJ2-5, with TRBD2 matching 9 bases. With 1 base clipped from V and 7 bases from J, the junction kept 8 bases outside the gene matches. Germline V lookup: CDR1 SGHRS, CDR2 YFSETQ. The CDR3 has 15 amino acids. CDR3 sequence: CASSLSAGGYGTQYF. In nucleotides, the CDR3 is TGCGCCAGCAGCTTGTCAGCGGGGGGTTATGGGACCCAGTACTTC.

The chain carries TRBV7-9 and TRBJ2-1; 8 nucleotides match TRBD1. V was pared by 1 base and J by 5 bases, with 4 bases of the junction left unmatched. Germline V CDR1 and CDR2: SEHNR, FQNEAQ (reference sequence). This CDR3 region has 15 residues. The CDR3 nucleotides are TGTGCCAGCAGCTTAGTCCCAGGGGGCAACAATGAGCAGTTCTTC. The encoded protein is CASSLVPGGNNEQFF.

This chain links TRBV28 with TRBJ1-1; D is perhaps TRBD1 (5 bases). The V end lost 3 bases, the J end lost 5 bases, and 16 bases lay between the germline ends. The germline CDR1 and CDR2 sequences are MDHEN and SYDVKM. The CDR3 is 15 amino acids. The CDR3 is CASSFPGREGTEAFF. The CDR3, as DNA: TGTGCCAGCAGTTTCCCTGGCAGGGAAGGGACTGAAGCTTTCTTT.

J is TRBJ2-2 and V is TRBV14, with 9 nucleotides matching TRBD1. This CDR3 contains 15 residues. Per germline, CDR1 SGHDN and CDR2 FVKESK. Trimming removed 4 bases from V and 3 bases from J; junction bases left unmatched: 3. CDR3 in amino acids: CASSPDRGYTGELFF. Written as DNA, the CDR3 is TGTGCCAGCAGCCCTGACAGGGGGTACACCGGGGAGCTGTTTTTT.

The V gene is TRBV6-5, the J gene TRBJ2-1, with 10 bases lining up with TRBD1. The CDR3 is 15 amino acids. From germline, CDR1 is MNHEY and CDR2 SVGAGI. After removal of 0 bases from V and 8 bases from J, the junction contained 4 bases not matched to a gene. The CDR3 sequence is CASSYSGQGVYEQFF. In DNA, the CDR3 is TGTGCCAGCAGTTACTCTGGACAGGGGGTTTATGAGCAGTTCTTC.

The chain is built from TRBV7-9 and TRBJ1-1; D is uncertain. CDR1 is SEHNR, CDR2 FQNEAQ, per germline (reference sequence). There are 14 residues in the CDR3. Trimming removed 7 bases at V and 4 bases at J, with 16 bases between. The chain's CDR3 is CASTLVSAGTEAFF. The CDR3 DNA reads as TGTGCCAGCACCCTAGTGAGTGCGGGCACTGAAGCTTTCTTT.

CDR3 sequence: CASSIGQVLSGANVLTF. The CDR3 nucleotides are TGTGCCAGTAGTATTGGACAGGTACTCTCTGGGGCCAACGTCCTGACTTTC. The V and J genes are TRBV19 and TRBJ2-6; 7 bases are shared with TRBD1. V gave up 3 bases and J gave up 0 bases; unmatched junction bases: 5. There are 17 residues in the CDR3. The germline CDR1 and CDR2 sequences are LNHDA and SQIVND (reference sequence).

The rearrangement joins TRBV6-6 to TRBJ2-3; D is unresolved. Germline V gene data show CDR1 as MNHNY and CDR2 as SVGAGI (reference sequence). The CDR3 runs to 11 residues. Trimming pared 6 bases from V and 4 bases from J, leaving 5 bases between. The CDR3 DNA follows: TGTGCCAGCAGCCGGTCAGATACGCAGTATTTT. It yields the protein CASSRSDTQYF.

This rearrangement joins TRBV5-6 to TRBJ1-3; possibly TRBD1 for D (6 bases). Germline assignment: CDR1 SGHDT and CDR2 YYEEEE. With 4 bases removed from V and 1 base from J, the gap between germline ends came to 9 bases. This CDR3 contains 14 residues. CDR3 sequence reads: CASSVRGSGNTIYF. The CDR3 region has the DNA TGTGCCAGCAGCGTCAGGGGATCTGGAAACACCATATATTTT.